This T cell receptor (delta chain) was sequenced for a study of γδ T cells in repeated Plasmodium falciparum infection. Study context: Sampling occurred at baseline, pre-infection for selected infections, and 21 days post-infection.

Per the germline V gene, CDR1 is TSWWSYY and CDR2 is QGS. The CDR3 sequence is 23 residues long. J gave up 4 bases and V 1 base, and 25 bases lay outside the gene matches. TCRdb made new clone calls on the multiplex PCR reads using CATT. The data contain under 50,000 delta-chain clones, 1.6% of them singletons. This clone showed up many times. What it binds is unknown. The sample carries other DNA sequences with the same CDR3. General study results and limits: Vgamma9/Vdelta2+ T cells showed a stable polyclonal repertoire with shared TCRgamma sequences.

Gammadelta T cells were flow-sorted from PBMC into Vgamma9/Vdelta2+ and Vdelta2-negative populations for bulk analysis. The source material was gamma-delta T cells from blood. This receptor was identified in a pool of human donors (malaria-infected and uninfected, not separated). The chain recombines TRDV1 with TRDJ1, with TRDD3 matching over 12 bases. CDR3 nucleotide sequence: TGTGCTCTTGGGGAACCTCTCTTTCCTTCCCTCTGGTCTGGGGGATACGTAAACGATAAACTCATCTTT. It specifies CALGEPLFPSLWSGGYVNDKLIF.